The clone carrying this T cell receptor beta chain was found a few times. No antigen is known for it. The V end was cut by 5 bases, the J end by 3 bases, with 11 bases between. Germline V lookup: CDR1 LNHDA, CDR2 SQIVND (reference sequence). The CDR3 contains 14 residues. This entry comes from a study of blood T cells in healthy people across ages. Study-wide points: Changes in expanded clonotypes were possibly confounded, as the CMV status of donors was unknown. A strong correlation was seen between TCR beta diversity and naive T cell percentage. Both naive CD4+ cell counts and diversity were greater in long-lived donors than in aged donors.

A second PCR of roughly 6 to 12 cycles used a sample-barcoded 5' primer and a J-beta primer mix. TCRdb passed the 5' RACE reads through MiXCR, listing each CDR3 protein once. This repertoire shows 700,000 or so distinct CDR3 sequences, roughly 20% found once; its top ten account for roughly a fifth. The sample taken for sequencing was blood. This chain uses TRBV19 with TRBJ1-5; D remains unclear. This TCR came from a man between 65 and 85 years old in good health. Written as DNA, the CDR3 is TGTGCCAGTAGTCGGCGCGAATTCAATCAGCCCCAGCATTTT. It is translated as CASSRREFNQPQHF.